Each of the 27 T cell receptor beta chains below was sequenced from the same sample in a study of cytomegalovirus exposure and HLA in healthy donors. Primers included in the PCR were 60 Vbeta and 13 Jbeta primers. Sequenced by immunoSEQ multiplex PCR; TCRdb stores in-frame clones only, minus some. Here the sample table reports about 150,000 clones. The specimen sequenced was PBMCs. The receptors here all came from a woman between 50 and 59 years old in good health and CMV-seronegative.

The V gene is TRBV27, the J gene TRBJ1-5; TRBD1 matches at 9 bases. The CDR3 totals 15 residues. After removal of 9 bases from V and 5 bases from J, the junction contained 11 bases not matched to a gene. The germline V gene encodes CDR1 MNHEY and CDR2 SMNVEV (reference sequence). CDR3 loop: CASSLGTGKHQPQHF. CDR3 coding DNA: TGTGCCAGTAGCTTAGGGACAGGGAAGCATCAGCCCCAGCATTTT.

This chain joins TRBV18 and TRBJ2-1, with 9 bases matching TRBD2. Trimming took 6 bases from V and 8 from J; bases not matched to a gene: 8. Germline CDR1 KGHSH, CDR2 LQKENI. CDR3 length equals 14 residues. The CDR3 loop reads CASSTTSGGDEQFF. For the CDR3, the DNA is TGTGCCAGCTCCACGACTAGCGGTGGCGATGAGCAGTTCTTC.

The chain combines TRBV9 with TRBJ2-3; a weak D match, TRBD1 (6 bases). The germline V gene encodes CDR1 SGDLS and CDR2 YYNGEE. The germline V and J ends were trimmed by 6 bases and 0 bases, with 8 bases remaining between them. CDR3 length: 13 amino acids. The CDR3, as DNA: TGTGCCAGCAAACAGGGAAGCACAGATACGCAGTATTTT. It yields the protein CASKQGSTDTQYF.

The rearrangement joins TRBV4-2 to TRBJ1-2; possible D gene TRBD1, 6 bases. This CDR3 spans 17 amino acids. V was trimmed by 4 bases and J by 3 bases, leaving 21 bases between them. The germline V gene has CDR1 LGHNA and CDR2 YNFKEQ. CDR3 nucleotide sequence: TGTGCCAGCAGCCTCCTCACGCGGGGGCCGGTTCACTATGGCTACACCTTC. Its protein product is CASSLLTRGPVHYGYTF.

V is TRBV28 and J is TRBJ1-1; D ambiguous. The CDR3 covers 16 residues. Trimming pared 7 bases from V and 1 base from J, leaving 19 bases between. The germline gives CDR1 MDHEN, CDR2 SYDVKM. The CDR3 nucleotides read TGTGCCAGCACACAAATGGGCTTATCGAAGAACACTGAAGCTTTCTTT. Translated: CASTQMGLSKNTEAFF.

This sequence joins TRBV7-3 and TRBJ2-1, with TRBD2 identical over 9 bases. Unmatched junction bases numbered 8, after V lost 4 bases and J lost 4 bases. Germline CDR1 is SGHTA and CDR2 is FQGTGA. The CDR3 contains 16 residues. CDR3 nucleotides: TGTGCCAGCAGCTCGGGACTAGCAGATATGTACAATGAGCAGTTCTTC. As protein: CASSSGLADMYNEQFF.

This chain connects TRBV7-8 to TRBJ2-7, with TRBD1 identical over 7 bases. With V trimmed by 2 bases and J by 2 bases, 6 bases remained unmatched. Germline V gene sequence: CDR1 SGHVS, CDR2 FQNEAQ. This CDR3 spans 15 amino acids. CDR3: CASSLYRDRTYEQYF. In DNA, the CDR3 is TGTGCCAGCAGCTTATATCGGGACAGAACCTACGAGCAGTACTTC.

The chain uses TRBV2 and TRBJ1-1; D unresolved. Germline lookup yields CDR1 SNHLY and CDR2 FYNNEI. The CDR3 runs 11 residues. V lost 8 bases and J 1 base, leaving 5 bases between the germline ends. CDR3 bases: TGTGCCAGCGTTCGGAACACTGAAGCTTTCTTT. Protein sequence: CASVRNTEAFF.

The CDR3 DNA sequence: TGTGCCAGCAGCCAAGCGGGGGGACAGCCCCAGCATTTT. The encoded protein is CASSQAGGQPQHF. The chain is built from TRBV14 and TRBJ1-5; D may be TRBD1 (5 bases). The CDR3 has 13 residues. Germline V gives CDR1 SGHDN, CDR2 FVKESK. V was shortened by 1 base and J by 7 bases, with 8 bases between the two germline ends.

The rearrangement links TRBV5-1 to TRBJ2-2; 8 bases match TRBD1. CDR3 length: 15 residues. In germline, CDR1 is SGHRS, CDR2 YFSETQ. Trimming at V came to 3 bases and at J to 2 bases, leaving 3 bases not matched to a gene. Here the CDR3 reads CASSSGQGNTGELFF. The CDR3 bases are TGCGCCAGCAGCTCCGGACAGGGAAACACCGGGGAGCTGTTTTTT.

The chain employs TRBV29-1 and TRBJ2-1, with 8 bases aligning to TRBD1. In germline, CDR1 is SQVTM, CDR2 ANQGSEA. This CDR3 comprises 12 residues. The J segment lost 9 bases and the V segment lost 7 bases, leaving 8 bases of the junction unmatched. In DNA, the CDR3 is TGCAGCGCCGTGGACAGGGTCGTTGAGCAGTTCTTC. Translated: CSAVDRVVEQFF.

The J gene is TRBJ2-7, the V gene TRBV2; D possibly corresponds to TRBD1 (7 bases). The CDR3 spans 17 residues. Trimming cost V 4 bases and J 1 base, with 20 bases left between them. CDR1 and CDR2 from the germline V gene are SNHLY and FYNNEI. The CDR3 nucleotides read TGTGCCAGCAGTGTAGCGGCCCAAAGGGACAGTTCCTACGAGCAGTACTTC. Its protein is CASSVAAQRDSSYEQYF.

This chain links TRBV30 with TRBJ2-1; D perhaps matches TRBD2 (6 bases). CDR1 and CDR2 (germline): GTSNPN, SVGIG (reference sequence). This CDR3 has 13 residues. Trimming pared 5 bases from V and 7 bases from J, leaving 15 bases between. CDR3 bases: TGTGCCTGGGCAGAGACGAGCGGGAATGAGCAGTTCTTC. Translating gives CAWAETSGNEQFF.

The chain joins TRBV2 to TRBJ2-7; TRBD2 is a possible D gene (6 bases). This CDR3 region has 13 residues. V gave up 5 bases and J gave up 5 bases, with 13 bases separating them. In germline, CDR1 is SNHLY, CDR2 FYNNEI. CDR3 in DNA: TGTGCCAGCAGTAGGGACTCCCATGACGAGCAGTACTTC. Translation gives CASSRDSHDEQYF.

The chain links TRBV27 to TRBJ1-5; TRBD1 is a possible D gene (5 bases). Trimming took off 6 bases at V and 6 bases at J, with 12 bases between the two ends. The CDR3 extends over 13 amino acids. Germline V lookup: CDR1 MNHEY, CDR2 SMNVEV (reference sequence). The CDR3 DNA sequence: TGTGCCAGCAGCGGGGGAATAGGTCAGCCCCAGCATTTT. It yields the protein CASSGGIGQPQHF.

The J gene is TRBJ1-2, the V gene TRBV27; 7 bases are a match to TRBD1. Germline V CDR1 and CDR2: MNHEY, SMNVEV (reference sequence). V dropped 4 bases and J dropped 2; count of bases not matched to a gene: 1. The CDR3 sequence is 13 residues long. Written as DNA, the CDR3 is TGTGCCAGCAGTTCCAGGGGGAACTATGGCTACACCTTC. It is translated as CASSSRGNYGYTF.

The CDR3 DNA is TGTGCCAGCAGTCCCCCCCTCGTCGGGGGCACCGGGGAGCTGTTTTTT. Protein product: CASSPPLVGGTGELFF. The chain employs TRBV28 and TRBJ2-2; D might be TRBD2 (6 bases). V lost 5 bases and J 4 bases, leaving 17 bases between the germline ends. The CDR3 has 16 residues. Germline V gene data show CDR1 as MDHEN and CDR2 as SYDVKM.

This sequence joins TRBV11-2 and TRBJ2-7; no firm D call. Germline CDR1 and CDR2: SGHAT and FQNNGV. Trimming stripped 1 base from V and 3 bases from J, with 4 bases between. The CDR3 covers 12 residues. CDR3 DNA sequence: TGTGCCAGCAGCTTAGCTCGCTACGAGCAGTACTTC. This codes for CASSLARYEQYF.

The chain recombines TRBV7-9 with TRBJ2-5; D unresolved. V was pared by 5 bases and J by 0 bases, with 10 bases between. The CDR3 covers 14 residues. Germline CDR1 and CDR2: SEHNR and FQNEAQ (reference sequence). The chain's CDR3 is CASSTNSNQETQYF. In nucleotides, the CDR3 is TGTGCCAGCAGCACCAATAGTAACCAAGAGACCCAGTACTTC.

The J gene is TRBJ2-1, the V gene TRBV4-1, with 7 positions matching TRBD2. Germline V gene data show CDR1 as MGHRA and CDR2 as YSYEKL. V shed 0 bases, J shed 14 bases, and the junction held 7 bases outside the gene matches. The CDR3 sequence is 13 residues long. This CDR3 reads CASSQDGTTSKFF. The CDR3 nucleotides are TGCGCCAGCAGCCAAGATGGGACTACGAGCAAGTTCTTC.

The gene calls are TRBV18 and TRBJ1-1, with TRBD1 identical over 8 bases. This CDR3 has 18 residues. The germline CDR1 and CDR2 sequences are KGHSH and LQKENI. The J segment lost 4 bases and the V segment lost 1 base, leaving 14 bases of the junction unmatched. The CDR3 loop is CASSPLARTGTGGTEAFF. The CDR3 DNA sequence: TGTGCCAGCTCACCACTGGCAAGGACAGGGACGGGGGGCACTGAAGCTTTCTTT.

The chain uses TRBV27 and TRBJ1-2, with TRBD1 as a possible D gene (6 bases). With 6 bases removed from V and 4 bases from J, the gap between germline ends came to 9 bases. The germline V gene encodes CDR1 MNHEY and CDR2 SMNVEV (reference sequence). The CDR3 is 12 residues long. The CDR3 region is CASRQGIYGYTF. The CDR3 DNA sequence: TGTGCCAGCAGACAGGGCATCTATGGCTACACCTTC.

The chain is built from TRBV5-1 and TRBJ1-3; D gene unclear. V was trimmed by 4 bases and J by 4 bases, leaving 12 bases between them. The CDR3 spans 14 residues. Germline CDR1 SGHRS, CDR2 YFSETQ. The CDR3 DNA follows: TGCGCCAGCAGCGAGGGTGGTAGAGGAAACACCATATATTTT. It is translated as CASSEGGRGNTIYF.

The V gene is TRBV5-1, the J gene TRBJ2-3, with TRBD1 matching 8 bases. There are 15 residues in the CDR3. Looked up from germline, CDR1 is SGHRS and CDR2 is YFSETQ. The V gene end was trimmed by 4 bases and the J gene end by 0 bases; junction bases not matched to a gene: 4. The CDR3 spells CASSGRTGSTDTQYF. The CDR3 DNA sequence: TGCGCCAGCAGCGGAAGGACAGGGAGCACAGATACGCAGTATTTT.

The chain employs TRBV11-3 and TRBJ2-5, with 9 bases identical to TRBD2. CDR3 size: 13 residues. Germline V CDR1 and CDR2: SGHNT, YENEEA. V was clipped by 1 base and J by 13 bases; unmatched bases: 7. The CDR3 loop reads CASSLVAGEGAYF. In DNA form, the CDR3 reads TGTGCCAGCAGCTTAGTAGCGGGGGAAGGGGCGTACTTC. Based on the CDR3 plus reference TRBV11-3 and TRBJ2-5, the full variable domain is EAGVVQSPRYKIIEKKQPVAFWCNPISGHNTLYWYLQNLGQGPELLIRYENEEAVDDSQLPKDRFSAERLKGVDSTLKIQPAELGDSAVYLCASSLVAGEGAYFGPGTRLLVL.

The chain's CDR3 is CASSLGQGNQPQHF. The CDR3 nucleotides read TGTGCCAGCAGCTTAGGGCAGGGAAATCAGCCCCAGCATTTT. The chain employs TRBV11-2 and TRBJ1-5, with D possibly being TRBD1 (5 bases). The CDR3 sequence is 14 residues long. Trimming removed 1 base from V and 4 bases from J, with 8 bases in between. Looked up from germline, CDR1 is SGHAT and CDR2 is FQNNGV. Full variable domain (outside the CDR3, taken from reference TRBV11-2 and TRBJ1-5): EAGVAQSPRYKIIEKRQSVAFWCNPISGHATLYWYQQILGQGPKLLIQFQNNGVVDDSQLPKDRFSAERLKGVDSTLKIQPAKLEDSAVYLCASSLGQGNQPQHFGDGTRLSIL.

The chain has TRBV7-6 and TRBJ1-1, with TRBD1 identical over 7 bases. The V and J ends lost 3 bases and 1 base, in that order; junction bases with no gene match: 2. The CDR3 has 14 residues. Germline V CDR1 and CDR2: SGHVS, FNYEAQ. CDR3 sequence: CASSLGQRNTEAFF. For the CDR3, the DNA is TGTGCCAGCAGCTTGGGACAGCGGAACACTGAAGCTTTCTTT.